A single T cell receptor beta chain is shown here with its context. The sample comes from a study of blood T cell repertoires in COVID-19. Study in general: Samples came from the United States, Italy and Spain, spanning acute and convalescent COVID-19. T cells, B-cell-depleted T cells, or PBMCs supplied cDNA or gDNA.

V dropped 5 bases and J dropped 1; count of bases not matched to a gene: 8. This CDR3 spans 15 amino acids. Germline V gene lookup returns CDR1 SGHAT and CDR2 FQNNGV. Source study methods: How many nucleated cells were present was estimated from reference gene primer amplification. Clones were read by immunoSEQ multiplex PCR, and TCRdb kept only the in-frame ones, dropping some. From that table come the V and J calls and clone size; the DNA was used to work out D and trimming. The sample has 250,000 or so clones, about 89% seen once; the top ten hold approximately 1.5%. The source is a woman aged 40 to 49 who had recovered from COVID-19. The J gene is TRBJ2-7, the V gene TRBV11-2; 7 bases map to TRBD2. The sequencing input was peripheral blood. This CDR3 is CASSRGGVQSYEQYF. Here the CDR3 DNA reads TGTGCCAGCAGCCGGGGAGGGGTTCAGTCCTACGAGCAGTACTTC.